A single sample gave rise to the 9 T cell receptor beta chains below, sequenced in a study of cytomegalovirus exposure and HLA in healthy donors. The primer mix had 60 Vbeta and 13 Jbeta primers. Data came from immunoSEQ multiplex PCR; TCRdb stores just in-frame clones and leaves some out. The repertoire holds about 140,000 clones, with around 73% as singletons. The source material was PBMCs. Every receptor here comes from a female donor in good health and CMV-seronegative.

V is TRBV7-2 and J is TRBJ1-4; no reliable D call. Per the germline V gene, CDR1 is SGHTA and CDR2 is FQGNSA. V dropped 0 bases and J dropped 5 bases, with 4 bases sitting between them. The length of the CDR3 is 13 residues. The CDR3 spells CASSLARNEKLFF. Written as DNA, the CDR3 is TGTGCCAGCAGCTTAGCCAGGAATGAAAAACTGTTTTTT.

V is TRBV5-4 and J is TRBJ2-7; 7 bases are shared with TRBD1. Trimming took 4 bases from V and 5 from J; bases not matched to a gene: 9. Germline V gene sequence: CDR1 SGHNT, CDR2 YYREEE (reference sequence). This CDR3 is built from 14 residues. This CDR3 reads CASSPRDRVDEQYF. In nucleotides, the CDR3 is TGTGCCAGCAGCCCTCGTGACAGGGTCGACGAGCAGTACTTC.

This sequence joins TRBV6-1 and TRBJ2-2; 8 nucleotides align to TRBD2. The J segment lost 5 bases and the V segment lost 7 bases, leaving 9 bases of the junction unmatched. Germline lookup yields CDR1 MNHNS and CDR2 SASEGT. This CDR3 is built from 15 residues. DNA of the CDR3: TGTGCCAGCAAACGGGAGGGAGCGGTTACCGGGGAGCTGTTTTTT. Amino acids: CASKREGAVTGELFF.

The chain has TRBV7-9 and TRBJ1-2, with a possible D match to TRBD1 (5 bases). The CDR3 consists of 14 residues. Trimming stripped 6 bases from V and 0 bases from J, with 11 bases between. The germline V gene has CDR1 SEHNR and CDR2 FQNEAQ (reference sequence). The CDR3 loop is CASSRTGSNYGYTF. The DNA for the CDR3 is TGTGCCAGCAGTAGAACAGGTTCTAACTATGGCTACACCTTC.

CDR3 bases: TGTGCCAGCATCATACGGGCTAGCGGGGGGGCAGATACGCAGTATTTT. Translated: CASIIRASGGADTQYF. The chain couples TRBV7-2 to TRBJ2-3, with 12 bases aligning to TRBD2. The length of the CDR3 is 16 residues. Germline CDR1 and CDR2: SGHTA and FQGNSA. V shed 7 bases and J 4 bases; nucleotides not matched to a gene: 9.

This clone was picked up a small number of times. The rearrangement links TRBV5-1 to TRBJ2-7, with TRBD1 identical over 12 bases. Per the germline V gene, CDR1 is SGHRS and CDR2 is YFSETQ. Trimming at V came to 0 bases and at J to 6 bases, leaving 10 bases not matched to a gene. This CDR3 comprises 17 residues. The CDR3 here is CASSLEGGDRGLGEQYF. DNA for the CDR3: TGCGCCAGCAGCTTGGAGGGTGGGGACAGGGGGCTGGGCGAGCAGTACTTC.

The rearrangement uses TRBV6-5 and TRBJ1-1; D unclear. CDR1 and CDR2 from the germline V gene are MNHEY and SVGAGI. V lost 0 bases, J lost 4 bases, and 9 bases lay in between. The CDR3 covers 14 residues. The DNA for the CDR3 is TGTGCCAGCAGTTACTCGATACTTGGCACTGAAGCTTTCTTT. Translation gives CASSYSILGTEAFF.

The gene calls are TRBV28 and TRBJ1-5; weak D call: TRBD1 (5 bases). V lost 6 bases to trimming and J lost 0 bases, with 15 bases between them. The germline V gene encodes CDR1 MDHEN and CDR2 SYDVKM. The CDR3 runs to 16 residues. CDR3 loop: CASRRTRSNSNQPQHF. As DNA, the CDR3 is TGTGCCAGCAGGCGGACACGATCCAATAGCAATCAGCCCCAGCATTTT.

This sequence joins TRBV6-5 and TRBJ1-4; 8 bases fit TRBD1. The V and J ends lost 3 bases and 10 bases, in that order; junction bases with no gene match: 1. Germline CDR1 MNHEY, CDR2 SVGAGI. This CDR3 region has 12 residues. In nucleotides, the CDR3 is TGTGCCAGCAGTTATGGACAGGGAAAACTGTTTTTT. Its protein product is CASSYGQGKLFF.